This T cell receptor (beta chain) was identified during a study of cytomegalovirus exposure and HLA in healthy donors. General study points: When analyzed later, a missense DCLRE1C variant was found to be linked to TCR beta V- and J-gene trimming. Differences between HLA loci emerged in a later analysis of TCR association rates, with DRB1 most and HLA-C fewest. TRBV6-2, TRBV6-3 and other indistinguishable V segments were excluded.

13 Jbeta primers and 60 Vbeta primers were used for the PCR. The data were produced by immunoSEQ multiplex PCR, yet TCRdb's version contains in-frame clones alone and is incomplete. The sample holds about 61,000 clones, approximately 72% seen once. In regard to this clone: The antigen remains undetermined.

Trimming cost V 4 bases and J 4 bases; bases outside gene matches: 5. Germline CDR1 is SGHDN and CDR2 is FVKESK. The CDR3 spans 15 residues. This sequence joins TRBV14 and TRBJ2-5; TRBD1 agrees at 11 bases. The sequence came from a man over 45 in good health and CMV-seropositive. Sequencing used PBMCs. CDR3 nucleotide sequence: TGTGCCAGCAGCCGGGACAGGGGGAGTTTAGAGACCCAGTACTTC. This translates into CASSRDRGSLETQYF.